A selection of T cell receptor beta chains follows, all from one sample in a study of T cell clones after liver transplantation. TCRdb keeps only in-frame clones here, not all; method: immunoSEQ multiplex PCR. Of about 60,000 clones detected, over 70% appear once; the ten largest clones hold approximately 15%. This material consisted of CD4+ T cells from blood, taken before liver transplant. The receptors shown here come from a human donor who received a liver transplant. Each CDR3 is given with its conserved first and last residue. A D gene is named only where the DNA matches it firmly. Rows give clone size only sometimes, using once, few, many, or a class for an expanded clone.

j_call v_call d_call clone_size cdr3_nt cdr3_aa
TRBJ1-4 TRBV11-2 . once TGTGCCAGCAGCTTAGTCCCAGGCTTCAATGAAAAACTGTTTTTT CASSLVPGFNEKLFF
TRBJ2-7 TRBV18 TRBD1 . TGTGCCAGCTCACCAAATAAGGGGGCCGCCTACGAGCAGTACTTC CASSPNKGAAYEQYF
TRBJ2-2 TRBV11-3 TRBD1 . TGTGCCAGCAGACTCGTCCGGTGGGGTCCGGGACAGGGGAAGGCCGGGGAGCTGTTTTTT CASRLVRWGPGQGKAGELFF
TRBJ1-1 TRBV23-1 . . TGCGCCAGCAGTCATTGGACTGTGAACACTGAAGCTTTCTTT CASSHWTVNTEAFF
TRBJ1-4 TRBV5-1 TRBD1 . TGCGCCAGCAGCTCCCAGGGGGCGGCTAATGAAAAACTGTTTTTT CASSSQGAANEKLFF
TRBJ2-3 TRBV19 TRBD2 . TGTGCCAGTAGTCTTAGCGGGGGGGGAACAGATACGCAGTATTTT CASSLSGGGTDTQYF
TRBJ2-2 TRBV9 . . TGTGCCAGCAGCGTAGGGCGGGTCAACACCGGGGAGCTGTTTTTT CASSVGRVNTGELFF
TRBJ2-1 TRBV28 . few TGTGCCAGCAGTTTAAGGACTGCTTTCAAGCAGTTCTTC CASSLRTAFKQFF
TRBJ2-2 TRBV28 . . TGTGCCAGCAGGCCACCTCGGACCGGGGAGCTGTTTTTT CASRPPRTGELFF
TRBJ2-3 TRBV9 TRBD2 . TGTGCCAGCAGCTTGGGACTAGCGGGCACAGATACGCAGTATTTT CASSLGLAGTDTQYF
TRBJ2-5 TRBV7-8 . . TGTGCCAGCAGCTTAGATCAGGGAAGGGGGGAGACCCAGTACTTC CASSLDQGRGETQYF
TRBJ1-1 TRBV7-3 . . TGTGCCAGCAGCCCCCAGATGAACACTGAAGCTTTCTTT CASSPQMNTEAFF
TRBJ1-2 TRBV28 . . TGTGCCAGCAGCCAGCCATACTGGGCCTATGGCTACACCTTC CASSQPYWAYGYTF
TRBJ2-7 TRBV6-5 . . TGTGCCAGCAGTTACTCGAACCTAGGGGCCTACGAGCAGTACTTC CASSYSNLGAYEQYF
TRBJ1-5 TRBV6-1 . . TGTGCCAGCAGTGAAGACCTCAACAGATTAAATGATCAGCCCCAGCATTTT CASSEDLNRLNDQPQHF
TRBJ1-6 TRBV28 . . TGTGCCAGCACCCTTAGGGGCTCACCCCTCCACTTT CASTLRGSPLHF